In its sample, the clone carrying this TCR beta chain was seen many times. These data are taken from a study of beta chain features in type 1 diabetes. The CDR3 is made up of 16 amino acids. Every bit of the isolated RNA underwent reverse transcription, so sequencing read expressed TCRB transcripts. The assay was immunoSEQ multiplex PCR, and TCRdb's table has in-frame clones only and misses some. The sample includes fewer than 550,000 clones, approximately 10% of them seen just once. The chain employs TRBV21-1 and TRBJ2-7; TRBD1, as called in the table, went unchecked against the DNA. TRBV21-1 is reported as a pseudogene. The sample consisted of naive CD4+ T cells from blood. This sequence originates from a woman aged 18-30 years in good health. The CDR3 here is CASSPPGDRYSYEQYV. The CDR3 DNA reads TGTGCCAGCAGCCCGCCGGGGGACAGGTACTCCTACGAGCAGTACGTC.